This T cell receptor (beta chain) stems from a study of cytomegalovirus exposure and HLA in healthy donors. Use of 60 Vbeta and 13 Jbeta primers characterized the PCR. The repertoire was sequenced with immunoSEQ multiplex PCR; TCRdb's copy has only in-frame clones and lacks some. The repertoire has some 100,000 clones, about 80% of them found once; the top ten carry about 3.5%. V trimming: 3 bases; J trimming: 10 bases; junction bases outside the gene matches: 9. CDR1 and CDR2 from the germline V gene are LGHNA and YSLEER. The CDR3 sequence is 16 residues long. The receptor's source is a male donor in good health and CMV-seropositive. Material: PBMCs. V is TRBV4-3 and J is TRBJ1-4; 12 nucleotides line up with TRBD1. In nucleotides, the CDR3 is TGCGCCAGCAGCCAGACCCCGGGACAGGGGGCCGGAAAACTGTTTTTT. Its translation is CASSQTPGQGAGKLFF.